This T cell receptor (beta chain) is from a study of T-cell memory formation after mild COVID-19. Only a few counts were recorded for this clonotype. Its antigen remains unidentified. cDNA libraries for TCR alpha and TCR beta, carrying sample barcodes and UMIs, came from 5'RACE with constant-segment primers. TCRdb analysed the 5' RACE reads with MiXCR anew, one entry per CDR3 protein. The top ten hold over 9.5% of the sample, which has fewer than 250,000 distinct CDR3 sequences, around 26% seen once. Study conclusions and caveats: Pre-infection memory held some responding clones, suggesting pre-existing cross-reactive T cells responded.

Germline CDR1 is MNHEY and CDR2 is SVGEGT. The V and J ends lost 8 bases and 6 bases, in that order; junction bases with no gene match: 3. The CDR3 extends over 14 amino acids. The TCR originated in an adult woman who had mild COVID-19 (a few samples of this study predate the infection). Cell type and time point are not known. The V call is TRBV6-2 or TRBV6-3, the J call TRBJ2-1, with 14 bases matching TRBD2. Sequenced input: PBMCs or a T cell subset sorted from them (not recorded which). CDR3 residues: CASGLAGGLNEQFF. DNA for the CDR3: TGTGCCAGCGGACTAGCGGGAGGTCTCAATGAGCAGTTCTTC.